These T cell receptor beta chains were read from a single sample in a study of siplizumab effects on memory and regulatory T cells. Method: immunoSEQ multiplex PCR; TCRdb's copy keeps in-frame clones and lacks some. The sample lists some 100,000 clones, approximately 91% seen once, with about 2.4% in the top ten. The sample comprised CD4+ T cells sorted from blood. The receptors originated from a human donor in good health. Some clones in this sample may be carry-over from other donors' samples. The CDR3 runs from the conserved cysteine through the conserved F or W. A D gene is named only where the DNA matches it firmly.

V gene: TRBV19
D gene: NA
CDR3 length: 15
J gene: TRBJ2-7
CDR3 DNA: TGTGCCAGTAGCAAAGGGCCTACCTGGGCCTACGAGCAGTACTTC
CDR3 protein: CASSKGPTWAYEQYF

V gene: TRBV29-1
D gene: NA
CDR3 length: 13
J gene: TRBJ2-5
CDR3 DNA: TGCAGCGTTGGTATGGAACTGATAGAGACCCAGTACTTC
CDR3 protein: CSVGMELIETQYF

V gene: TRBV29-1
D gene: TRBD2
CDR3 length: 14
J gene: TRBJ2-3
CDR3 DNA: TGCAGCGTTGGGGGACTAGCGGGAACAGATACGCAGTATTTT
CDR3 protein: CSVGGLAGTDTQYF

V gene: TRBV5-4
D gene: NA
CDR3 length: 15
J gene: TRBJ2-7
CDR3 DNA: TGTGCCAGCAGCCCGGCGGGGACGGTCTCCTACGAGCAGTACTTC
CDR3 protein: CASSPAGTVSYEQYF

V gene: TRBV11-2
D gene: NA
CDR3 length: 14
J gene: TRBJ2-3
CDR3 DNA: TGTGCCAGCAGCAAAGTGCTCGAAACAGATACGCAGTATTTT
CDR3 protein: CASSKVLETDTQYF

V gene: TRBV27
D gene: NA
CDR3 length: 15
J gene: TRBJ2-5
CDR3 DNA: TGTGCCAGCAGTTTATTCGCGACAACCCAAGAGACCCAGTACTTC
CDR3 protein: CASSLFATTQETQYF

V gene: TRBV27
D gene: NA
CDR3 length: 15
J gene: TRBJ2-3
CDR3 DNA: TGTGCCAGCAGCGAGCGACTGGAAGGGTGGGATACGCAGTATTTT
CDR3 protein: CASSERLEGWDTQYF

V gene: TRBV5-1
D gene: TRBD2
CDR3 length: 15
J gene: TRBJ2-2
CDR3 DNA: TGCGCCAGCAGCCCCTCTAGCGGGAACACCGGGGAGCTGTTTTTT
CDR3 protein: CASSPSSGNTGELFF

V gene: TRBV7-8
D gene: TRBD2
CDR3 length: 13
J gene: TRBJ2-3
CDR3 DNA: TGTGCCAGCCGACCCGGGAGGGAAAATACGCAGTATTTT
CDR3 protein: CASRPGRENTQYF

V gene: TRBV28
D gene: NA
CDR3 length: 12
J gene: TRBJ2-7
CDR3 DNA: TGTGCCAGCAGTTTAGGGGAATACGAGCAGTACTTC
CDR3 protein: CASSLGEYEQYF